A selection of T cell receptor beta chains follows, all from one sample in a study of blood T cell repertoires in COVID-19. TCRdb's table, derived via immunoSEQ multiplex PCR, lists solely in-frame clones and lacks some. The sample holds nearly 110,000 clones, about 90% seen once. The sample taken for sequencing was peripheral blood. The receptors were gathered from a man in his forties with active or convalescent COVID-19. The conserved cysteine and the conserved F or W are not part of the CDR3 here.

v_call: TRBV6-5
cdr3_aa: ASSYQGTVADTIY

v_call: TRBV28
cdr3_aa: ASSLGQVKAF

v_call: TRBV12-3/TRBV12-4
cdr3_aa: ASGTVPPGAF

v_call: TRBV5-4
cdr3_aa: ASSLTSASTDTQY

v_call: TRBV7-2
cdr3_aa: ASSFELAGGPKTYEQY

v_call: TRBV7-2
cdr3_aa: ASSPWGTARSEQY

v_call: TRBV28
cdr3_aa: ASSPPQVNYGYT

v_call: TRBV19
cdr3_aa: ASRRQGSGYT

v_call: TRBV29-1
cdr3_aa: SVEIANEQF

v_call: TRBV19
cdr3_aa: ASRGQGKGEQY

v_call: TRBV5-6
cdr3_aa: ASSFAGVGSGANVLT

v_call: TRBV7-2
cdr3_aa: ASTLGQGSYEQY

v_call: TRBV6-2/TRBV6-3
cdr3_aa: ASSGTGDNYGYT

v_call: TRBV7-2
cdr3_aa: ASSFTGTATYNEQF

v_call: TRBV7-9
cdr3_aa: ASSSTNGNEQF

v_call: TRBV3-1/TRBV3-2
cdr3_aa: ASSQTPGGNQPQH

v_call: TRBV4-3
cdr3_aa: ASSQAGGIVGELF

v_call: TRBV2
cdr3_aa: ASSRDRASDTQY

v_call: TRBV5-6
cdr3_aa: ASSLGTANYGYT

v_call: TRBV3-1/TRBV3-2
cdr3_aa: ASSIGGGAYEQY

v_call: TRBV7-2
cdr3_aa: ASSYTTGGREQY

v_call: TRBV7-2
cdr3_aa: ASSPQGGRGTQY

v_call: TRBV12-3/TRBV12-4
cdr3_aa: ASSLPWYEQY

v_call: TRBV7-2
cdr3_aa: ASSSSRNSPLH